The 13 T cell receptor beta chains below come from one sample, sequenced in a study of T cell repertoires in cytomegalovirus infection. TCRdb analysed the reads with MiXCR anew, one entry per CDR3 protein. This table has about 500,000 distinct CDR3 sequences, roughly a third appearing once. The antigens these receptors bind are not known. Here the sequenced sample was cultured PBMCs, taken from culture after CMV antigen stimulation. These receptors were collected from a human donor in good health (CMV status not recorded). Some clones in this sample may be carry-over from other donors' samples.

In this sample, this clonotype turned up many times. The chain joins TRBV7-2 to TRBJ1-6; the D gene is possibly TRBD1 (6 bases). The CDR3 contains 16 residues. Germline lookup yields CDR1 SGHTA and CDR2 FQGNSA. V lost 8 bases and J lost 7, with 21 bases in between. CDR3 loop: CASGIVGGTTNSPLHF. The CDR3 DNA follows: TGTGCCAGCGGTATTGTCGGCGGGACAACAAATTCACCCCTCCACTTT.

This chain joins TRBV11-2 and TRBJ2-5, with a possible D match to TRBD1 (6 bases). Germline V lookup: CDR1 SGHAT, CDR2 FQNNGV. The CDR3 is 14 amino acids. V gave up 2 bases and J gave up 6 bases, with 13 bases separating them. The CDR3: CASSLSGRGKTQYF. CDR3 DNA: TGTGCCAGCAGCTTAAGCGGTAGGGGGAAGACCCAGTACTTC. The whole variable domain, remainder taken from reference TRBV11-2 and TRBJ2-5, is EAGVAQSPRYKIIEKRQSVAFWCNPISGHATLYWYQQILGQGPKLLIQFQNNGVVDDSQLPKDRFSAERLKGVDSTLKIQPAKLEDSAVYLCASSLSGRGKTQYFGPGTRLLVL.

This chain links TRBV28 with TRBJ2-7, with TRBD1 matching over 8 bases. CDR1 is MDHEN, CDR2 SYDVKM, per germline. This CDR3 spans 15 amino acids. Trimming took 4 bases from V and 1 from J; bases not matched to a gene: 6. The CDR3 DNA reads TGTGCCAGCAGTTCCTCAGGGGGCTCGTCCTACGAGCAGTACTTC. Its protein is CASSSSGGSSYEQYF.

This clonotype was observed a few times. The rearrangement joins TRBV27 to TRBJ2-7; 11 nucleotides line up with TRBD1. V lost 5 bases and J lost 4; bases outside the gene matches: 7. CDR3 length: 15 amino acids. Per germline, CDR1 MNHEY and CDR2 SMNVEV (reference sequence). The CDR3 region has the DNA TGTGCCAGCAGTGTGCCCGGGACAGGGGGGTACGAGCAGTACTTC. Encoded protein: CASSVPGTGGYEQYF.

The sample holds a few counts of this clonotype. A read error is likely here: a far larger clone is one base away. This sequence joins TRBV6-2 or TRBV6-3 and TRBJ1-5, with 9 bases matching TRBD1. V shed 6 bases, J shed 4 bases, and the junction held 1 base outside the gene matches. This CDR3 spans 13 amino acids. Germline V gene sequence: CDR1 MNHEY, CDR2 SVGEGT. As DNA, the CDR3 is TGTGCCAGCAGCGACAGGGGGAATCAGCCCCAGCATTTT. It specifies CASSDRGNQPQHF.

The J gene is TRBJ1-5, the V gene TRBV7-9; no firm D call. The V end lost 8 bases, the J end lost 6 bases, and 23 bases lay between the germline ends. The CDR3 extends over 16 amino acids. The germline gives CDR1 SEHNR, CDR2 FQNEAQ (reference sequence). CDR3 residues: CASAPLRTARGQPQHF. The DNA for the CDR3 is TGTGCCAGCGCCCCCCTTAGGACCGCTCGGGGTCAGCCCCAGCATTTT.

The V and J genes are TRBV28 and TRBJ2-2, with D possibly matching TRBD1 (5 bases). The CDR3 has 15 amino acids. Germline V gene lookup returns CDR1 MDHEN and CDR2 SYDVKM. Trimming left V 1 base short and J 1 base short, with 7 bases between. The CDR3 spells CASSLSGMNTGELFF. In DNA form, the CDR3 reads TGTGCCAGCAGTTTATCAGGGATGAACACCGGGGAGCTGTTTTTT. Filled out from reference TRBV28 and TRBJ2-2, the complete variable domain reads DVKVTQSSRYLVKRTGEKVFLECVQDMDHENMFWYRQDPGLGLRLIYFSYDVKMKEKGDIPEGYSVSREKKERFSLILESASTNQTSMYLCASSLSGMNTGELFFGEGSRLTVL.

The genes are TRBV29-1 and TRBJ2-1, with TRBD1 matching 10 bases. Trimming took 6 bases from V and 8 from J; bases not matched to a gene: 1. CDR3 size: 11 residues. Per germline, CDR1 SQVTM and CDR2 ANQGSEA. In DNA form, the CDR3 reads TGCAGCGTGGGGACAGGGGATGAGCAGTTCTTC. It is translated as CSVGTGDEQFF.

This clonotype was counted only a few times. This sequence joins TRBV7-2 and TRBJ2-5; D is possibly TRBD1 (6 bases). The CDR3 contains 15 residues. Trimming removed 3 bases at V and 5 bases at J, with 16 bases between. The germline V gene encodes CDR1 SGHTA and CDR2 FQGNSA. CDR3 residues: CASSFLGALVETQYF. DNA of the CDR3: TGTGCCAGCAGCTTTCTGGGGGCTCTTGTGGAGACCCAGTACTTC.

This clonotype was observed a handful of times. This chain connects TRBV4-1 to TRBJ1-5, with D maybe TRBD1 (5 bases). V lost 0 bases to trimming and J lost 7 bases, with 13 bases between them. The V gene's germline CDR1 is MGHRA and CDR2 YSYEKL. This CDR3 has 15 residues. CDR3 sequence: CASSQDLGVGQPQHF. CDR3 nucleotides: TGCGCCAGCAGCCAAGATTTGGGGGTCGGGCAGCCCCAGCATTTT.

This chain links TRBV7-9 with TRBJ2-2; D possibly corresponds to TRBD2 (6 bases). The CDR3 runs to 15 residues. The germline gives CDR1 SEHNR, CDR2 FQNEAQ (reference sequence). The V end lost 2 bases, the J end lost 3 bases, and 10 bases lay between the germline ends. The CDR3 here is CASSLFGGHTGELFF. Here the CDR3 DNA reads TGTGCCAGCAGCTTATTCGGGGGTCACACCGGGGAGCTGTTTTTT.

There are a few counts of this clonotype. The V call is TRBV14, the J call TRBJ1-6, with 7 bases identical to TRBD1. The CDR3 totals 15 residues. The trim removed 0 bases at V and 7 bases at J, leaving 3 bases unmatched. Looked up from germline, CDR1 is SGHDN and CDR2 is FVKESK. The CDR3 loop is CASSQDRTGNSPLHF. CDR3 in DNA: TGTGCCAGCAGCCAAGATAGGACAGGAAATTCACCCCTCCACTTT.

The gene calls are TRBV11-2 and TRBJ2-7; 8 bases are shared with TRBD2. The length of the CDR3 is 18 residues. V dropped 2 bases and J dropped 4; count of bases not matched to a gene: 16. Per the germline V gene, CDR1 is SGHAT and CDR2 is FQNNGV. The CDR3 DNA sequence: TGTGCCAGCAGCTTATTCGAGCGTCCTGGGACTAGGGTATACGAGCAGTACGTC. It translates to CASSLFERPGTRVYEQYV.